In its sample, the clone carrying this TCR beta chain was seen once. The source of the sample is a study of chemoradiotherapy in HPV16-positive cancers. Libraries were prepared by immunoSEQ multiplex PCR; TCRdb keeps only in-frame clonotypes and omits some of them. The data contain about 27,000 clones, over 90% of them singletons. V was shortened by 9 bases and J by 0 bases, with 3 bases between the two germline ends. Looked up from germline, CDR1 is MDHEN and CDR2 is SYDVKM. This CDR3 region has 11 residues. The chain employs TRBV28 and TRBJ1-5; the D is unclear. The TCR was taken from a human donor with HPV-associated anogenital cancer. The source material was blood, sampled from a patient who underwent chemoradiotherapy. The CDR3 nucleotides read TGTGCCAGTCGTAGCAATCAGCCCCAGCATTTT. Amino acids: CASRSNQPQHF. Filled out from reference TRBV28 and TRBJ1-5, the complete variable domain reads DVKVTQSSRYLVKRTGEKVFLECVQDMDHENMFWYRQDPGLGLRLIYFSYDVKMKEKGDIPEGYSVSREKKERFSLILESASTNQTSMYLCASRSNQPQHFGDGTRLSIL.